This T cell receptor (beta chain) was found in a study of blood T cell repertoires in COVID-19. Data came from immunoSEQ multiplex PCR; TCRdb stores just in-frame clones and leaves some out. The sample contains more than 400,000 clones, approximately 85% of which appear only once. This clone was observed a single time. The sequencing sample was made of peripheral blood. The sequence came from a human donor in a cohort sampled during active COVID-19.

The CDR3 here is CASSPLGQAANTEAFF. Written as DNA, the CDR3 is TGTGCCAGCTCACCGTTAGGACAGGCGGCGAACACTGAAGCTTTCTTT. V gene TRBV18 combines with J gene TRBJ1-1; TRBD1 matches at 7 bases. The CDR3 contains 16 residues. The germline V gene has CDR1 KGHSH and CDR2 LQKENI. After removal of 3 bases from V and 1 base from J, the junction contained 8 bases not matched to a gene. The full variable domain, in which reference TRBV18 and TRBJ1-1 provide the parts outside the CDR3, is NAGVMQNPRHLVRRRGQEARLRCSPMKGHSHVYWYRQLPEEGLKFMVYLQKENIIDESGMPKERFSAEFPKEGPSILRIQQVVRGDSAAYFCASSPLGQAANTEAFFGQGTRLTVV.